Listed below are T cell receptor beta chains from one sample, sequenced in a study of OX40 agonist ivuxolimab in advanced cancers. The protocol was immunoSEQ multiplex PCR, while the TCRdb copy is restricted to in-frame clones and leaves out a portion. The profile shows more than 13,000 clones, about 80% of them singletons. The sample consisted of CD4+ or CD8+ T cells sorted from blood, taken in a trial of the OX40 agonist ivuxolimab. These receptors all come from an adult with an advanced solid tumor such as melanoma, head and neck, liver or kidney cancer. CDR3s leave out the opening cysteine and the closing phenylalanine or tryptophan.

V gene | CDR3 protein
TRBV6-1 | ASSEADGILGDEQY
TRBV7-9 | ASSGSGLTSYEQY
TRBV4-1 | ASSQDRGSYEQY
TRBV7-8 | ASSPGTGGGNTEAF
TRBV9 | ASSVPSGDSQF
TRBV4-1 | ASGGTGWEKLF
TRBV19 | ASSFPYREAF
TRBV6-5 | ASSLPGENTEAF
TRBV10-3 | AISDYPGRREF
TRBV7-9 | ASSLTEGTGELF
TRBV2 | ASSGRTANTGELF
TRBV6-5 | ASSYSNRGETQY
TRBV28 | ASFSRDTIYQPQH
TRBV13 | ASSLGGSYNSPLH